Below, 15 T cell receptor beta chains from the same sample are listed, as sequenced in a study of cytomegalovirus exposure and HLA in healthy donors. Researchers ran the PCR with 60 Vbeta and 13 Jbeta primers. Profiled with immunoSEQ multiplex PCR; TCRdb holds only in-frame clones, not every one. The repertoire holds about 130,000 clones, approximately 10% seen once, with about 4.6% in the top ten. Sequenced: PBMCs. The origin of the receptors is a woman between 18 and 29 years old in good health and CMV-seropositive.

This clone was seen more than once but under ten times. The chain links TRBV5-4 to TRBJ1-2; the D is unclear. Germline lookup yields CDR1 SGHNT and CDR2 YYREEE (reference sequence). Deletions cut 1 base from V and 4 bases from J, with 11 bases between. This CDR3 comprises 14 residues. The CDR3 reads CASSLNGGTYGYTF. Written as DNA, the CDR3 is TGTGCCAGCAGCTTGAATGGCGGAACCTATGGCTACACCTTC.

In this sample, this clone is medium-sized. The chain uses TRBV11-1 and TRBJ2-7; 7 nucleotides agree with TRBD2. V lost 4 bases and J lost 3; bases outside the gene matches: 9. The CDR3 has 15 amino acids. The germline gives CDR1 SGHAT, CDR2 FQDESV (reference sequence). The chain's CDR3 is CASSSDSGPNYEQYF. In nucleotides, the CDR3 is TGTGCCAGCAGCTCTGATAGCGGGCCCAACTACGAGCAGTACTTC.

Only a few counts were recorded for this clone. The CDR3 sequence is CASSATRNYNEQFF. The CDR3 bases are TGTGCCAGCAGTGCTACTAGGAACTACAATGAGCAGTTCTTC. The rearrangement uses TRBV27 and TRBJ2-1, with D possibly TRBD2 on 5 matching bases. Trimming cost V 5 bases and J 3 bases, with 11 bases left between them. In germline, CDR1 is MNHEY, CDR2 SMNVEV (reference sequence). There are 14 residues in the CDR3.

This clone was counted a few times. The junction departs from germline at one end; a sequencing error may be responsible. J is TRBJ1-2 and V is TRBV6-5; 9 nucleotides match TRBD1. Germline assignment: CDR1 MNHEY and CDR2 SVGAGI. This CDR3 comprises 14 residues. The CDR3 reads CASSYDRGNYGYTF. The CDR3 DNA reads TGTGCCAGCAGTTACGACAGGGGGAACTATGGCTATACCTTC.

The chain employs TRBV5-4 and TRBJ1-1; D is unresolved. The germline gives CDR1 SGHNT, CDR2 YYREEE (reference sequence). V was cut by 0 bases and J by 0 bases, with 6 bases left in between. The CDR3 totals 14 residues. CDR3 nucleotides: TGTGCCAGCAGCTTGGGCCTACTGAACACTGAAGCTTTCTTT. Its protein is CASSLGLLNTEAFF.

The chain is built from TRBV5-5 and TRBJ2-7, with 7 bases that match TRBD2. CDR1 and CDR2 (germline): SGHKS, YYEKEE (reference sequence). Germline trimming cut 4 bases from V and 4 bases from J; bases unmatched to any gene: 5. The CDR3 contains 13 residues. CDR3 bases: TGTGCCAGCAGCAAAGCGGGGAGATACGAGCAGTACTTC. This encodes CASSKAGRYEQYF.

The V and J genes are TRBV19 and TRBJ2-1; 11 bases are a match to TRBD2. The J segment lost 4 bases and the V segment lost 1 base, leaving 3 bases of the junction unmatched. This CDR3 comprises 16 residues. The germline CDR1 and CDR2 sequences are LNHDA and SQIVND (reference sequence). The CDR3 reads CASSIARTSGYNEQFF. DNA for the CDR3: TGTGCCAGTAGTATAGCTCGGACTAGCGGGTACAATGAGCAGTTCTTC.

The V call is TRBV5-6, the J call TRBJ1-3, with D unclear. Trimming shortened V by 1 base and J by 0 bases, and 5 bases separated the two germline ends. Germline CDR1 reads SGHDT; CDR2 reads YYEEEE. This CDR3 region has 14 residues. The CDR3 DNA reads as TGTGCCAGCAGCTTGTTCGGCTCTGGAAACACCATATATTTT. Protein sequence: CASSLFGSGNTIYF. Variable domain in full (rest from reference TRBV5-6 and TRBJ1-3): DAGVTQSPTHLIKTRGQQVTLRCSPKSGHDTVSWYQQALGQGPQFIFQYYEEEERQRGNFPDRFSGHQFPNYSSELNVNALLLGDSALYLCASSLFGSGNTIYFGEGSWLTVV.

This clone was observed a handful of times. The CDR3 protein is CASSVRNSYEQYF. CDR3 sequence (DNA): TGTGCCAGCAGTGTGCGAAACAGCTACGAGCAGTACTTC. This sequence joins TRBV6-5 and TRBJ2-7; D is unresolved. Germline V CDR1 and CDR2: MNHEY, SVGAGI. The CDR3 consists of 13 residues. The V end lost 5 bases, the J end lost 3 bases, and 11 bases lay between the germline ends.

The gene calls are TRBV5-4 and TRBJ1-2, with D unresolved. Germline V gene lookup returns CDR1 SGHNT and CDR2 YYREEE (reference sequence). This CDR3 has 12 residues. V shed 4 bases and J shed 5 bases, with 9 bases lying between them. As DNA, the CDR3 is TGTGCCAGCAGCAATGACGGGTATGGCTACACCTTC. Translating it yields CASSNDGYGYTF.

This clone came up many times. The chain employs TRBV9 and TRBJ1-1, with D perhaps matching TRBD1 (6 bases). The CDR3 is 16 residues long. The germline gives CDR1 SGDLS, CDR2 YYNGEE. V lost 2 bases and J lost 4, with 18 bases in between. The CDR3 DNA is TGTGCCAGCAGCGTTGGTTACAGGGTGGGTGGCACTGAAGCTTTCTTT. Its protein is CASSVGYRVGGTEAFF.

The chain couples TRBV18 to TRBJ2-1, with 9 bases identical to TRBD1. Trimming took 5 bases from V and 0 from J; bases not matched to a gene: 17. There are 20 residues in the CDR3. Looked up from germline, CDR1 is KGHSH and CDR2 is LQKENI. Here the CDR3 reads CASSADETGTGFASYNEQFF. DNA of the CDR3: TGTGCCAGCTCAGCGGACGAGACCGGGACAGGGTTTGCCTCCTACAATGAGCAGTTCTTC.

The CDR3 DNA reads as TGTGCCAGCAGCGTTTATTCTATTCCGGGCACTGAAGCTTTCTTT. It translates to CASSVYSIPGTEAFF. V and J are TRBV13 and TRBJ1-1; D not certain. Germline loops: CDR1 PRHDT, CDR2 FYEKMQ (reference sequence). The V end was cut by 5 bases, the J end by 4 bases, with 17 bases between. This CDR3 has 15 amino acids.

This clone was observed a few times. The chain carries TRBV19 and TRBJ2-1; 7 bases are shared with TRBD1. Germline V gene lookup returns CDR1 LNHDA and CDR2 SQIVND (reference sequence). V shed 5 bases, J shed 7 bases, and the junction held 14 bases outside the gene matches. This CDR3 is built from 16 residues. In DNA form, the CDR3 reads TGTGCCAGTAGTCAGGGGACAGCACCTTACAGGAATGAGCAGTTCTTC. Translation gives CASSQGTAPYRNEQFF.

This clone was picked up a small number of times. The chain uses TRBV29-1 and TRBJ1-4, with 7 bases that match TRBD1. V gave up 8 bases and J gave up 5 bases; unmatched junction bases: 11. The CDR3 covers 14 residues. Germline CDR1 and CDR2: SQVTM and ANQGSEA. CDR3 nucleotides: TGCAGCATTACAGGGGAAGATGGAAATGAAAAACTGTTTTTT. Its protein product is CSITGEDGNEKLFF.